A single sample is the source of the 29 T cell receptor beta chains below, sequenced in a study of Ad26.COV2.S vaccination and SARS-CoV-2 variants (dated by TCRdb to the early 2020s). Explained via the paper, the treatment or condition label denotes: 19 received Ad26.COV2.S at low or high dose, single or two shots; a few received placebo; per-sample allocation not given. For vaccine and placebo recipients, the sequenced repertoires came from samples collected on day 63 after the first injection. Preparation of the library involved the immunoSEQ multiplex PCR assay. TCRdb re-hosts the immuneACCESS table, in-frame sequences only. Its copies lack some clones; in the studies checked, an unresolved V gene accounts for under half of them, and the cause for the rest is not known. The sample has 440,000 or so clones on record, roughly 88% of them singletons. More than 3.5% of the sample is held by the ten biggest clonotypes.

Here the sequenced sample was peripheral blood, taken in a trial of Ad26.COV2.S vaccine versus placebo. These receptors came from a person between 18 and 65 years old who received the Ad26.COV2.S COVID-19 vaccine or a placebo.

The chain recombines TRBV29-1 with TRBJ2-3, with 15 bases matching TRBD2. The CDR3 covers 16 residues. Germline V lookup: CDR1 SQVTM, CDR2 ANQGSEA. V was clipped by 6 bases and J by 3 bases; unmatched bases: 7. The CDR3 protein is CSVELGTSGRTDTQYF. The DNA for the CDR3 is TGCAGCGTGGAGCTGGGGACTAGCGGGAGGACAGATACGCAGTATTTT.

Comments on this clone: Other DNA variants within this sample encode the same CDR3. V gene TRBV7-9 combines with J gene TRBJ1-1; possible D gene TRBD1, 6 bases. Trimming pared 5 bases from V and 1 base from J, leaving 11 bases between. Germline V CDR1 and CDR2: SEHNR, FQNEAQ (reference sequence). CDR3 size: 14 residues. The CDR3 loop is CASSPRGGNTEAFF. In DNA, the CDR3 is TGTGCCAGCAGCCCCAGGGGTGGGAACACTGAAGCTTTCTTT.

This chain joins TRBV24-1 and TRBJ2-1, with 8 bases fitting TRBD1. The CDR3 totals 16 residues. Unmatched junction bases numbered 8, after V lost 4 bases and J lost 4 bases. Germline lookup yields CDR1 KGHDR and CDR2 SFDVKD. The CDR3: CATSDTTGERYNEQFF. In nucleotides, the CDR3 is TGTGCCACCAGTGACACGACAGGGGAGCGGTACAATGAGCAGTTCTTC.

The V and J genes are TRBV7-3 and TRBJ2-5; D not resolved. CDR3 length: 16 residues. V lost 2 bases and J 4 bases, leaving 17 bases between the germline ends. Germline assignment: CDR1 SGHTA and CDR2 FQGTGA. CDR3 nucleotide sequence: TGTGCCAGCAGCTTATTTCCCGGGTCAGGCCGAGAGACCCAGTACTTC. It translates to CASSLFPGSGRETQYF. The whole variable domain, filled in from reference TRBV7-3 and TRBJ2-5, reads GAGVSQTPSNKVTEKGKYVELRCDPISGHTALYWYRQSLGQGPEFLIYFQGTGAADDSGLPNDRFFAVRPEGSVSTLKIQRTERGDSAVYLCASSLFPGSGRETQYFGPGTRLLVL.

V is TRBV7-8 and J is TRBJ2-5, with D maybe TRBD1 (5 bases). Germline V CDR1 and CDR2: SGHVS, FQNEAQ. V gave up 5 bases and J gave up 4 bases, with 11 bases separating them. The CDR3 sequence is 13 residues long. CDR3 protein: CASSRVRGETQYF. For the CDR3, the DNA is TGTGCCAGCAGCCGCGTTAGGGGAGAGACCCAGTACTTC.

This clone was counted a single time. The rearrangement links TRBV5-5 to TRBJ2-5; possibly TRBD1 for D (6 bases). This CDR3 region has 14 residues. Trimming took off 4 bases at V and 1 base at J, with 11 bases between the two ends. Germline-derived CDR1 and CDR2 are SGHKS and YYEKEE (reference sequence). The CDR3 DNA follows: TGTGCCAGCAGCAGGGGGACGGTCCAAGAGACCCAGTACTTC. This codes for CASSRGTVQETQYF. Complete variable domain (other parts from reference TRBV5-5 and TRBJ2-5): DAGVTQSPTHLIKTRGQQVTLRCSPISGHKSVSWYQQVLGQGPQFIFQYYEKEERGRGNFPDRFSARQFPNYSSELNVNALLLGDSALYLCASSRGTVQETQYFGPGTRLLVL.

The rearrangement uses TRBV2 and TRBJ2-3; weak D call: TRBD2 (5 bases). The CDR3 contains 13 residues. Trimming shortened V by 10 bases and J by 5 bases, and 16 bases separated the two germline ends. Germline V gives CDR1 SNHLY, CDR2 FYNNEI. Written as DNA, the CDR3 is TGTGCCACCCAGTGGGAGAGCGGAGATACGCAGTATTTT. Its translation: CATQWESGDTQYF.

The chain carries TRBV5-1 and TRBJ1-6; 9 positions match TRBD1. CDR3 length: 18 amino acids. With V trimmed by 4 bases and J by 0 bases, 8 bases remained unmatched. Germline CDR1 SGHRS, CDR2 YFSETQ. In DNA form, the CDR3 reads TGCGCCAGCAGCAAAGGACAGGGGTTGAGCTCCTATAATTCACCCCTCCACTTT. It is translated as CASSKGQGLSSYNSPLHF.

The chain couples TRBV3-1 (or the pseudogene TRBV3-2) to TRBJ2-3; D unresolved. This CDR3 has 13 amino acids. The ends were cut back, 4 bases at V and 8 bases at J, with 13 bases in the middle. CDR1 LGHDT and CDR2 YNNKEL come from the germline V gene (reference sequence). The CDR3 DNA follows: TGTGCCAGCAGCCGCCTAGGATCTGTTACGCAGTATTTT. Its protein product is CASSRLGSVTQYF.

The CDR3 sequence is CASSQEPEQGYNEQFF. Here the CDR3 DNA reads TGCGCCAGCAGCCAAGAGCCGGAACAGGGGTACAATGAGCAGTTCTTC. The rearrangement uses TRBV4-3 and TRBJ2-1; TRBD1 matches at 7 bases. CDR1 is LGHNA and CDR2 is YSLEER in the germline V gene. Trimming at V came to 0 bases and at J to 4 bases, leaving 6 bases not matched to a gene. The CDR3 covers 16 residues.

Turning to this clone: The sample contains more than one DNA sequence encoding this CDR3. This CDR3 reads CASSPGQDYGYTF. As DNA, the CDR3 is TGTGCCAGCTCACCGGGACAGGACTATGGCTACACCTTC. V usage is TRBV18 and J usage is TRBJ1-2; 8 nucleotides line up with TRBD1. The CDR3 covers 13 residues. The V gene's germline CDR1 is KGHSH and CDR2 LQKENI. Trimming cost V 3 bases and J 3 bases; bases outside gene matches: 0.

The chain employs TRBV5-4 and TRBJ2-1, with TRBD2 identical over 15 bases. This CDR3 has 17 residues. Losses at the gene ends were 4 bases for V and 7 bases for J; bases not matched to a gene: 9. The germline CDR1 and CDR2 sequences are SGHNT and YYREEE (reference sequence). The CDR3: CASSRDPGLAGGNEQFF. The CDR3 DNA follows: TGTGCCAGCAGCAGGGATCCGGGACTAGCGGGAGGTAATGAGCAGTTCTTC.

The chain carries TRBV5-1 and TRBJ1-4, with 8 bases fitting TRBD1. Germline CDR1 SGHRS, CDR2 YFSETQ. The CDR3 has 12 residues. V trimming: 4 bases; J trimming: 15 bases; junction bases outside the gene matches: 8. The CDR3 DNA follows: TGCGCCAGCAGCGTAACAGGGGGGAAATTGTTTTTT. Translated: CASSVTGGKLFF.

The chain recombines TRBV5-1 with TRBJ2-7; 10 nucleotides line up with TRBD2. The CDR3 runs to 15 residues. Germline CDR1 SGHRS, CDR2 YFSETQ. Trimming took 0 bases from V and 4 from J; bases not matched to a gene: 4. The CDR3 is CASSLASSGSYEQYF. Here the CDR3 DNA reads TGCGCCAGCAGCTTGGCCTCTAGCGGGAGTTACGAGCAGTACTTC.

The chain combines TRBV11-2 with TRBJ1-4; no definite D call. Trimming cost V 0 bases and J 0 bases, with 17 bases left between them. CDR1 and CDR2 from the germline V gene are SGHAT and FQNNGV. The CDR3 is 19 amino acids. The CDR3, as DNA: TGTGCCAGCAGCTTAGATCCCACGCGACGCACTGCAACTAATGAAAAACTGTTTTTT. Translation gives CASSLDPTRRTATNEKLFF.

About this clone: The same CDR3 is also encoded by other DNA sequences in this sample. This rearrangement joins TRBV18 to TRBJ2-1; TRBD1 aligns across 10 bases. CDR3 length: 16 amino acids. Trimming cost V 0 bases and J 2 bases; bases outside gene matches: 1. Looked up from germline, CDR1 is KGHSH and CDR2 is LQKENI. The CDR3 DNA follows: TGTGCCAGCTCACCACCGGGACAGGGGCCCTACAATGAGCAGTTCTTC. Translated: CASSPPGQGPYNEQFF.

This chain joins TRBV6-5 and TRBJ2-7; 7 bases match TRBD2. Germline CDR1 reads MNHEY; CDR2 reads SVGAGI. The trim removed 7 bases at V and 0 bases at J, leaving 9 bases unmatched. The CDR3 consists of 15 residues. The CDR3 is CASTNGGFSSYEQYF. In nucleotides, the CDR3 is TGTGCCAGCACCAACGGGGGGTTTAGCTCCTACGAGCAGTACTTC.

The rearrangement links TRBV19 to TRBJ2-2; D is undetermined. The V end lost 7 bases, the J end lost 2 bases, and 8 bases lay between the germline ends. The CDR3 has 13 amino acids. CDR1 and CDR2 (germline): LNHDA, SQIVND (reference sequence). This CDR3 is CASTKGNTGELFF. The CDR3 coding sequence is TGTGCCAGTACTAAAGGCAACACCGGGGAGCTGTTTTTT.

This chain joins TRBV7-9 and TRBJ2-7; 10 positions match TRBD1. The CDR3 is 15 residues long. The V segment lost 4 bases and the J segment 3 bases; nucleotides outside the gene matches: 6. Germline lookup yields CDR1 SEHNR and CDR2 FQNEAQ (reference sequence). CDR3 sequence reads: CASSSTRTGGYEQYF. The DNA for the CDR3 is TGTGCCAGCAGCTCTACTAGGACAGGGGGCTACGAGCAGTACTTC.

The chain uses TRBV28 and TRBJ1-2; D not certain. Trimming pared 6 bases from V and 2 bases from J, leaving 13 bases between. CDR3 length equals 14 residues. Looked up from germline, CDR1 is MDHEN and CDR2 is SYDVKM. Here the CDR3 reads CASSPGFGNYGYTF. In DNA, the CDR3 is TGTGCCAGCAGCCCGGGTTTTGGGAACTATGGCTACACCTTC.

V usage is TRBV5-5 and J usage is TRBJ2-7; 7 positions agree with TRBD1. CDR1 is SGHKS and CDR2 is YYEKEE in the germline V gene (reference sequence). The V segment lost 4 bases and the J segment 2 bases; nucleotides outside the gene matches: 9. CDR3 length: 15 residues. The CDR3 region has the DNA TGTGCCAGCAGCCCCGGGACAGTGCGTCCCTACGAGCAGTACTTC. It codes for CASSPGTVRPYEQYF. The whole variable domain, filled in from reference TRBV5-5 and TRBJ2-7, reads DAGVTQSPTHLIKTRGQQVTLRCSPISGHKSVSWYQQVLGQGPQFIFQYYEKEERGRGNFPDRFSARQFPNYSSELNVNALLLGDSALYLCASSPGTVRPYEQYFGPGTRLTVT.

CDR3 nucleotides: TGTGCCAGCAGCCTGGTCGGGGCCCTCAACCAGCCCCAGCATTTT. Its protein is CASSLVGALNQPQHF. The chain joins TRBV5-5 to TRBJ1-5; D is perhaps TRBD1 (5 bases). The ends were cut back, 4 bases at V and 7 bases at J, with 18 bases in the middle. Germline CDR1 SGHKS, CDR2 YYEKEE (reference sequence). This CDR3 spans 15 amino acids. Complete variable domain (other parts from reference TRBV5-5 and TRBJ1-5): DAGVTQSPTHLIKTRGQQVTLRCSPISGHKSVSWYQQVLGQGPQFIFQYYEKEERGRGNFPDRFSARQFPNYSSELNVNALLLGDSALYLCASSLVGALNQPQHFGDGTRLSIL.

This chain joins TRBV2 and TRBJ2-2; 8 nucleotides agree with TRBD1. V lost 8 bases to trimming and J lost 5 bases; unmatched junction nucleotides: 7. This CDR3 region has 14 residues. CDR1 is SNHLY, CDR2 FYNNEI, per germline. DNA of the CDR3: TGTGCCAGCTTTTGGCAGGGGGCGACCGGGGAGCTGTTTTTT. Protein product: CASFWQGATGELFF.

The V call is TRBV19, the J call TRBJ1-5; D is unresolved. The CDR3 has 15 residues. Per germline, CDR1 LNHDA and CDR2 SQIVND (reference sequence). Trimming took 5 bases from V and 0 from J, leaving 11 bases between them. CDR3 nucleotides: TGTGCCAGTAGTCCCACCGGTAATAGCAATCAGCCCCAGCATTTT. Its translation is CASSPTGNSNQPQHF.

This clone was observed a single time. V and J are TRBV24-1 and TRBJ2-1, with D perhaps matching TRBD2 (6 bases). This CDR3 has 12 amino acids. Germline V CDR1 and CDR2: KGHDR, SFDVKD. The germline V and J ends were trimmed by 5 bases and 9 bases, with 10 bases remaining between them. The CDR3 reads CATSVPRGEQFF. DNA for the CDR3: TGTGCCACCAGTGTTCCGCGGGGTGAGCAGTTCTTC.

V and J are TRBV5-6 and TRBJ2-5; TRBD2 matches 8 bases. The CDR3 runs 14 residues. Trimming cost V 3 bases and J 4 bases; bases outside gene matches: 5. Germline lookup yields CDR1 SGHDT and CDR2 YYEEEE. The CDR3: CASSWRGLGETQYF. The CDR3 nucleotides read TGTGCCAGCAGCTGGCGGGGACTAGGAGAGACCCAGTACTTC.

The CDR3 sequence is CASSPRTLAEAFF. The CDR3 DNA reads as TGTGCCAGCTCACCACGGACACTGGCTGAAGCTTTCTTT. This chain connects TRBV18 to TRBJ1-1; TRBD1 is a possible D gene (5 bases). Trimming cost V 1 base and J 6 bases, with 9 bases left between them. The CDR3 runs 13 residues. Germline lookup yields CDR1 KGHSH and CDR2 LQKENI.

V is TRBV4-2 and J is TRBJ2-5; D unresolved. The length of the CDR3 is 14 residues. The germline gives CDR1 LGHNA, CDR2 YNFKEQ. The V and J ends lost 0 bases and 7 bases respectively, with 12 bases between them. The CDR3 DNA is TGTGCCAGCAGCCAAGATACGCGGTGGGGGACCCAGTACTTC. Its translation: CASSQDTRWGTQYF.

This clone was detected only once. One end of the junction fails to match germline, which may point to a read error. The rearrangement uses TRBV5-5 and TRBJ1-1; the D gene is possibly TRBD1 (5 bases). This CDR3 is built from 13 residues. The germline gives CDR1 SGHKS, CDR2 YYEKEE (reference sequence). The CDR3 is CASSPGRNPEAFF. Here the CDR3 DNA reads TGTGCCAGCAGCCCGGGGCGGAACCCTGAAGCTTTCTTT.